This T cell receptor (beta chain) was documented in a study of CD8 T cells in Susac syndrome (dated by TCRdb to the late 2010s). Some background on the complete study: Repertoire sequencing was used to test whether CD8+ T cell activation and differentiation in Susac syndrome was antigen driven. The full study reports these points: The study acknowledged that relatively few individuals were included in the TCR sequencing and HLA analysis.

Via the germline V gene (reference sequence), CDR1 is SEHNR and CDR2 FQNEAQ. Reading from cysteine to phenylalanine, the CDR3 counts 15 amino acids. This entry keeps only the CDR3 DNA: 45 bases, framed from base 1. Between the V and J ends, shortened by 5 bases and 2 bases respectively, the junction contains 13 bases. High-throughput TCR beta sequencing profiled peripheral blood CD8+ and CD4+ T cells from healthy donors, Susac syndrome patients and multiple sclerosis patients. Healthy donors were included as age- and sex-matched controls. Bulk CD8+ and CD4+ T cells were purified by magnetic negative isolation, whereas CD8+ TEMRA cells were enriched by FACS. Blood was drawn into EDTA tubes, processed within 24 hours, and PBMCs were isolated by density gradient centrifugation. PBMCs intended for TCR sequencing were cryopreserved in liquid nitrogen and thawed later in a water bath at 37 degrees C. Purity of sorted or isolated CD4+, CD8+ and CD8+ TEMRA cells was at least 90%.

A word on this clonotype: No antigen is known for it. The input lacks base qualities; no much larger clone sits a single base away.

RNA was extracted using the RNeasy kit, and roughly 0.5 to 1 ug of the RNA was reverse transcribed with random hexamers. The immunoSEQ multiplex PCR assay, covering 54 Vbeta and 13 Jbeta segments, was used to amplify TCR beta CDR3 regions. PCR amplification bias was corrected using a synthetic template baseline for primer optimization and computational correction. The paper's processing steps were these. Reads were assigned to V, D and J genes according to IMGT and analyzed in immunoSEQ Analyzer, with only productive sequences retained. Clonality was computed as one minus Shannon entropy normalized by log2 of the number of productive unique sequences. For each patient and control, public and private clones were evaluated within the 100 most prevalent clones. Susac-specific clones were defined as absent from healthy and MS cohorts, over a thousand published viral clones and other ImmuneACCESS disease sequences. TCRdb reran the public reads through fastp at Q25 and MiXCR, keeping productive beta chains. Every entry covers one CDR3 protein and lists the most common genes and DNA from its rows. The V and J calls here are based on TCRdb, not the publication. The sample data list approximately 110,000 distinct CDR3 sequences, and 90% to 95% of these were observed just once. 0.065% to 0.1% of the sample lies in the top ten.

The chain employs TRBV7-9 and TRBJ1-3, with the D gene uncertain. The clonotype comes from a human donor in good health. Specimen: CD4+ T cells from PBMCs. CDR3 region: CASSPVEAAGNTIYF. The nucleotides are TGTGCCAGCAGCCCCGTGGAAGCAGCTGGAAACACCATATATTTT.